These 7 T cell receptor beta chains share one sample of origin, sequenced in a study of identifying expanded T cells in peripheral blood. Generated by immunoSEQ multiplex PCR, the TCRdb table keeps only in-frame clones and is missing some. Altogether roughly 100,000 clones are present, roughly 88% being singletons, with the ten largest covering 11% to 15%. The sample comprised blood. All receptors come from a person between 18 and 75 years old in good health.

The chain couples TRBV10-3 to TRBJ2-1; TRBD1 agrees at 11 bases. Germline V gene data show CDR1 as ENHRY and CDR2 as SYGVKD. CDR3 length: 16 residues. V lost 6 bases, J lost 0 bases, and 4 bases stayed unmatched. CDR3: CAIRGQGGSSYNEQFF. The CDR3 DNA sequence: TGTGCCATCAGGGGACAGGGGGGGAGCTCCTACAATGAGCAGTTCTTC.

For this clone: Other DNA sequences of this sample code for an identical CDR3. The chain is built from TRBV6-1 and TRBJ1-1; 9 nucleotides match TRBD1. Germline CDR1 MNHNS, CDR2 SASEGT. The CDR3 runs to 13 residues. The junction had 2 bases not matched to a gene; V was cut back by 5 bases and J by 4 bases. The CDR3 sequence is CASSLDRGTEAFF. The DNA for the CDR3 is TGTGCCAGCAGTTTGGACAGGGGCACTGAAGCTTTCTTT.

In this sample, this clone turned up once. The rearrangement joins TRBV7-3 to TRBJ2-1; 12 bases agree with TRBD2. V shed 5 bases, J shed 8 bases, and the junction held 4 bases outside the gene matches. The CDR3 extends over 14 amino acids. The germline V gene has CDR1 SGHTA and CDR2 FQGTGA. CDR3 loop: CASSLSSGRDEQFF. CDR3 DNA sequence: TGTGCCAGCAGCCTGTCTAGCGGGAGGGATGAGCAGTTCTTC.

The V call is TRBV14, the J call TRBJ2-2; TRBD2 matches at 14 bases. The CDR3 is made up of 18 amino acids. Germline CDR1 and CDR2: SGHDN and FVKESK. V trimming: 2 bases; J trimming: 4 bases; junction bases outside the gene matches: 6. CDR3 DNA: TGTGCCAGCAGCCAATTCGGACTAGCGGGAGGAGGCACCGGGGAGCTGTTTTTT. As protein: CASSQFGLAGGGTGELFF.

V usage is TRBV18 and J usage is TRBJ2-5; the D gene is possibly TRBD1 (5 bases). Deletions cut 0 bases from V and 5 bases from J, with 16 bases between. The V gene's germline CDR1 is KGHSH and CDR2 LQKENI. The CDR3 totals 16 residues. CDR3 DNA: TGTGCCAGCTCACCACCCACTACAGGCGGTTGGGAGACCCAGTACTTC. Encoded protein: CASSPPTTGGWETQYF.

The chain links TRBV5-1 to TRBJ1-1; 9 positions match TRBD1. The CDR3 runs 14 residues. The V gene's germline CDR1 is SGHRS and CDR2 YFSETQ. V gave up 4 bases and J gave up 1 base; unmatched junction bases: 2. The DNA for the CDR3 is TGCGCCAGCAGCCCGGGACAGGGGAACACTGAAGCTTTCTTT. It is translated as CASSPGQGNTEAFF.

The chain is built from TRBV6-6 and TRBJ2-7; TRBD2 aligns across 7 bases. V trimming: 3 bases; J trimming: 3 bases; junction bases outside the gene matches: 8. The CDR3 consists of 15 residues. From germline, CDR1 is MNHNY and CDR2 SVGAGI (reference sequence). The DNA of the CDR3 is TGTGCCAGCAGTTATCCCCAGACTAGCCACTACGAGCAGTACTTC. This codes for CASSYPQTSHYEQYF.